The 26 T cell receptor beta chains below were found in one sample sequenced in a study of blood T cells in healthy people across ages. A second PCR of about 7 to 11 cycles used a sample-barcoded 5' primer and a J-beta primer mix. TCRdb re-called the 5' RACE reads with MiXCR, one entry per CDR3 protein. In the table there are under 750,000 distinct CDR3 sequences, under 55% of which are singletons. The sample was blood. These receptors were taken from an elderly man in good health.

The chain carries TRBV7-2 and TRBJ1-4; 7 bases agree with TRBD1. CDR1 SGHTA and CDR2 FQGNSA come from the germline V gene. After removal of 0 bases from V and 5 bases from J, the junction contained 12 bases not matched to a gene. There are 18 residues in the CDR3. DNA for the CDR3: TGTGCCAGCAGCTTAGCGGGCGTGCAGGGGGGCAAAAATGAAAAACTGTTTTTT. It yields the protein CASSLAGVQGGKNEKLFF.

The chain recombines TRBV7-9 with TRBJ2-1, with TRBD1 identical over 8 bases. Per germline, CDR1 SEHNR and CDR2 FQNEAQ (reference sequence). Unmatched junction bases numbered 4, after V lost 8 bases and J lost 1 base. The CDR3 sequence is 14 residues long. The CDR3 spells CASVGTGSYNEQFF. CDR3 coding DNA: TGTGCCAGCGTGGGGACAGGTTCCTACAATGAGCAGTTCTTC.

Only a few counts were recorded for this clonotype. CDR3 sequence: CASSLGLVMGAKNIQYF. The CDR3 DNA is TGTGCCAGCAGCTTAGGACTGGTTATGGGAGCCAAAAACATTCAGTACTTC. V is TRBV7-2 and J is TRBJ2-4; D unresolved. V dropped 1 base and J dropped 0 bases, with 13 bases sitting between them. Per germline, CDR1 SGHTA and CDR2 FQGNSA. The CDR3 extends over 17 amino acids.

This clonotype has a handful of counts. The chain carries TRBV27 and TRBJ2-2, with 9 bases aligning to TRBD2. Germline CDR1 MNHEY, CDR2 SMNVEV (reference sequence). V lost 1 base to trimming and J lost 6 bases; unmatched junction nucleotides: 6. The CDR3 sequence is 16 residues long. The CDR3: CASSLFAGGPSGELFF. CDR3 coding DNA: TGTGCCAGCAGTTTATTCGCGGGAGGGCCCTCCGGGGAGCTGTTTTTT.

The chain carries TRBV5-4 and TRBJ1-2; TRBD1 matches 7 bases. Germline CDR1 SGHNT, CDR2 YYREEE (reference sequence). V shed 4 bases, J shed 0 bases, and the junction held 3 bases outside the gene matches. This CDR3 contains 14 residues. CDR3 protein: CASSGGTANYGYTF. The CDR3 coding sequence is TGTGCCAGCAGCGGGGGGACAGCTAACTATGGCTACACCTTC.

Comment on this clonotype: A read error is possible here, since a much larger clone lies one base away. The chain couples TRBV25-1 to TRBJ2-7; D may be TRBD1 (6 bases). V dropped 4 bases and J dropped 7 bases, with 20 bases sitting between them. This CDR3 is 15 amino acids long. Germline V gives CDR1 MGHDK, CDR2 SYGVNS. DNA of the CDR3: TGTGCCAGCAGTGTACAGGGTAGCTCCTACAATGAGCAGTACTTC. Residues: CASSVQGSSYNEQYF.

The rearrangement uses TRBV11-2 and TRBJ2-1; TRBD2 aligns across 10 bases. The CDR3 runs 15 residues. CDR1 SGHAT and CDR2 FQNNGV come from the germline V gene. J was trimmed by 6 bases and V by 6 bases; bases with no gene match: 8. CDR3 sequence: CASRIGTSEVNEQFF. In DNA form, the CDR3 reads TGTGCCAGCAGGATCGGGACTAGCGAAGTCAATGAGCAGTTCTTC.

The chain employs TRBV6-6 and TRBJ1-4; D perhaps matches TRBD1 (5 bases). Germline V CDR1 and CDR2: MNHNY, SVGAGI (reference sequence). The germline V and J ends were trimmed by 6 bases and 4 bases, with 15 bases remaining between them. The CDR3 runs to 15 residues. CDR3 region: CASSPGGGGNEKLFF. CDR3 DNA sequence: TGTGCCAGCAGCCCCGGGGGGGGAGGTAATGAAAAACTGTTTTTT.

The chain combines TRBV12-3 or TRBV12-4 with TRBJ1-5; D remains ambiguous. This CDR3 is built from 16 residues. V lost 3 bases to trimming and J lost 2 bases, with 14 bases between them. CDR3 DNA: TGTGCCAGCAGTTTGATCGTTTCTGGAGGCAATCAGCCCCAGCATTTT. This codes for CASSLIVSGGNQPQHF.

This clonotype has just a few counts. The junction does not match germline at one end; this may be a read error. The chain joins TRBV18 to TRBJ2-7, with TRBD1 as a possible D gene (6 bases). Germline values: CDR1 KGHSH, CDR2 LQKENI. The CDR3 runs to 14 residues. This CDR3 is CTSSNDRTSYEQYF. The CDR3 coding sequence is TGTACCAGCTCTAACGACAGGACTTCCTACGAGCAGTACTTC.

Comment on this clonotype: No conserved phenylalanine or tryptophan ends this CDR3, so it is likely a read error. The V call is TRBV27, the J call TRBJ2-3; D possibly corresponds to TRBD1 (6 bases). This CDR3 has 18 residues. Germline V gene data show CDR1 as MNHEY and CDR2 as SMNVEV (reference sequence). Trimming stripped 6 bases from V and 3 bases from J, with 25 bases between. The CDR3 coding sequence is TGTGCCAGCAGCTATAGGTCAGGACAGCCCTCGGGAACAGATACGCAGTATGTT. Translated: CASSYRSGQPSGTDTQYV.

The chain links TRBV6-6 to TRBJ2-7; tentatively, D is TRBD1 (6 bases). V lost 4 bases to trimming and J lost 3 bases, with 13 bases between them. Germline CDR1 MNHNY, CDR2 SVGAGI (reference sequence). This CDR3 has 14 amino acids. The CDR3 is CASSLQGFDYEQYF. The CDR3 DNA is TGTGCCAGCAGTTTGCAGGGGTTCGACTACGAGCAGTACTTC.

In this sample, this clonotype turned up a few times. The chain uses TRBV4-3 and TRBJ1-6, with 8 bases fitting TRBD1. The CDR3 spans 17 residues. V lost 0 bases and J lost 9; bases outside the gene matches: 10. CDR1 LGHNA and CDR2 YSLEER come from the germline V gene. CDR3 protein: CASSQDWAGTGVSPLHF. The CDR3 nucleotides are TGCGCCAGCAGCCAAGATTGGGCCGGGACAGGAGTTTCACCCCTCCACTTT.

The rearrangement joins TRBV6-6 to TRBJ1-3; D unresolved. The CDR3 runs to 16 residues. Germline CDR1 is MNHNY and CDR2 is SVGAGI (reference sequence). V lost 4 bases to trimming and J lost 0 bases, with 13 bases between them. The CDR3: CASSSVRRFSGNTIYF. The CDR3 DNA reads as TGTGCCAGCAGTTCCGTCAGGAGGTTCTCTGGAAACACCATATATTTT.

The chain employs TRBV9 and TRBJ2-3; 8 bases align to TRBD2. V gave up 2 bases and J gave up 1 base; unmatched junction bases: 3. Looked up from germline, CDR1 is SGDLS and CDR2 is YYNGEE. The CDR3 extends over 15 amino acids. This CDR3 reads CASSVRREGTDTQYF. Written as DNA, the CDR3 is TGTGCCAGCAGCGTTAGGCGGGAGGGCACAGATACGCAGTATTTT.

This clonotype was found once. The CDR3 coding sequence is TGTGCCACCAGTTCCTCCCGGACAGGAAGGAGCTACAATGAGCAGTTCTTC. It encodes CATSSSRTGRSYNEQFF. The chain recombines TRBV24-1 with TRBJ2-1; 7 bases are shared with TRBD1. CDR3 size: 17 residues. V gave up 6 bases and J gave up 3 bases; unmatched junction bases: 13. CDR1 is KGHDR and CDR2 is SFDVKD in the germline V gene.

A few counts support this clonotype. The chain joins TRBV29-1 to TRBJ1-1; 7 nucleotides match TRBD1. The germline gives CDR1 SQVTM, CDR2 ANQGSEA. CDR3 length: 12 amino acids. The ends lost 5 bases at V and 5 bases at J; junction bases unmatched: 5. CDR3 amino acids: CSVSTGWTEAFF. CDR3 in DNA: TGCAGCGTTTCGACAGGGTGGACTGAAGCTTTCTTT.

The chain carries TRBV4-1 and TRBJ2-5; no reliable D call. The J call may be faulty, since TRBJ2-7 better matches the DNA end. Looked up from germline, CDR1 is MGHRA and CDR2 is YSYEKL. The CDR3 loop spans 13 amino acids. The CDR3 is CASSQDPDYEQYF. The DNA of the CDR3 is TGCGCCAGCAGCCAAGATCCCGACTACGAGCAGTACTTC.

The chain joins TRBV29-1 to TRBJ2-3, with 10 bases that match TRBD2. The V segment lost 7 bases and the J segment 3 bases; nucleotides outside the gene matches: 4. Germline V gene data show CDR1 as SQVTM and CDR2 as ANQGSEA. The CDR3 has 13 amino acids. CDR3 residues: CSASLAGTDTQYF. The CDR3 region has the DNA TGCAGCGCCTCACTAGCGGGGACAGATACGCAGTATTTT.

In the case of this clonotype: One junction end does not reproduce the germline sequence, and a read error may be involved. The J gene is TRBJ2-1, the V gene TRBV6-6; TRBD1 matches at 9 bases. Germline V gives CDR1 MNHNY, CDR2 SVGAGI (reference sequence). This CDR3 comprises 18 residues. CDR3 sequence (DNA): TGTGCTAGCAGTCCCCCCGGACAGGGGAGACGCGCCTACAATGAGCAGTTCTTC. Protein sequence: CASSPPGQGRRAYNEQFF.

The sample holds many counts of this clonotype. This rearrangement joins TRBV6-5 to TRBJ2-4, with 10 bases aligning to TRBD1. Germline assignment: CDR1 MNHEY and CDR2 SVGAGI. The V gene end was trimmed by 5 bases and the J gene end by 7 bases; junction bases not matched to a gene: 11. The CDR3 is 16 amino acids. Written as DNA, the CDR3 is TGTGCCAGCAGTCAGACAGGGGGCCTGGGCCATAACATTCAGTACTTC. Translation gives CASSQTGGLGHNIQYF.

This clonotype was counted between two and nine times. This chain uses TRBV9 with TRBJ2-1, with 9 bases aligning to TRBD2. The ends lost 1 base at V and 7 bases at J; junction bases unmatched: 12. The CDR3 consists of 17 residues. Germline V gene lookup returns CDR1 SGDLS and CDR2 YYNGEE. The CDR3 nucleotides read TGTGCCAGCAGCGTACGTAGCGGGAGACCCCCAGGGAATGAGCAGTTCTTC. Translated: CASSVRSGRPPGNEQFF.

This clonotype has just a few counts. V is TRBV29-1 and J is TRBJ1-1, with D uncertain. The CDR3 runs 10 residues. The germline V and J ends were trimmed by 6 bases and 2 bases, with 4 bases remaining between them. CDR1 and CDR2 (germline): SQVTM, ANQGSEA. CDR3: CSVLNTEAFF. The CDR3 DNA reads TGCAGCGTCCTAAACACTGAAGCTTTCTTT.

The V and J genes are TRBV15 and TRBJ1-5, with 8 bases identical to TRBD1. The CDR3 has 15 residues. The germline gives CDR1 LNHNV, CDR2 YYDKDF (reference sequence). J gave up 3 bases and V 3 bases, and 4 bases lay outside the gene matches. CDR3 protein: CATSSGDRNNQPQHF. CDR3 sequence (DNA): TGTGCCACCAGCAGTGGGGACAGGAACAATCAGCCCCAGCATTTT.

This chain links TRBV7-2 with TRBJ2-7, with D perhaps TRBD1 or TRBD2 (6 bases each). Trimming removed 4 bases at V and 6 bases at J, with 13 bases between. This CDR3 is built from 13 residues. In germline, CDR1 is SGHTA, CDR2 FQGNSA. The CDR3 protein is CASSWGSGAEQYF. The CDR3 DNA reads as TGTGCCAGCAGCTGGGGGTCGGGGGCCGAGCAGTACTTC.

This chain uses TRBV7-9 with TRBJ1-1; D is ambiguous. CDR3 size: 13 residues. The V gene lost 6 bases and the J gene lost 11 bases, with 19 bases spanning the gap. Germline CDR1 reads SEHNR; CDR2 reads FQNEAQ (reference sequence). The CDR3 DNA sequence: TGTGCCAGCAGGCCCCAGGTGCCATCCGGGGCTTTCTTT. Encoded protein: CASRPQVPSGAFF.